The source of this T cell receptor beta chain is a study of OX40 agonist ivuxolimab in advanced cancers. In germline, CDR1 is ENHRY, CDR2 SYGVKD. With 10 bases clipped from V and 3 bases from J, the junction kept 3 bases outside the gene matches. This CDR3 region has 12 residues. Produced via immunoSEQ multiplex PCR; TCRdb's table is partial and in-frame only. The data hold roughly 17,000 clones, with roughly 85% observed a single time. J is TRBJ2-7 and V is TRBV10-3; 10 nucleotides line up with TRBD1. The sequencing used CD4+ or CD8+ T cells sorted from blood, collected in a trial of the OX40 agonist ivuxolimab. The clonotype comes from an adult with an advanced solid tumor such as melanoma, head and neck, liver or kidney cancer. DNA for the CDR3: TGTGCCAGCGGGACAGGGGACTACGAGCAGTACTTC. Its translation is CASGTGDYEQYF.